The entry below describes one TCR beta chain. These data belong to a study of preoperative IRX-2 immunotherapy in early breast cancer. Clones were read by immunoSEQ multiplex PCR, and TCRdb kept only the in-frame ones, dropping some. The repertoire holds fewer than 40,000 clones, with about 95% as singletons. This CDR3 region has 13 residues. Germline CDR1 is SGHAT and CDR2 is FQDESV (reference sequence). With 3 bases removed from V and 6 bases from J, the gap between germline ends came to 12 bases. Documented treatment: preoperative locoregional IRX-2 cytokine immunotherapy. Patients received preoperative, locoregional IRX-2 cytokine immunotherapy in a phase Ib study.

Sampling took place from a patient treated with IRX-2 immunotherapy. J is TRBJ2-7 and V is TRBV11-1, with a weak D call TRBD2 (6 bases). The origin of this receptor is a human donor with breast cancer. Here the CDR3 DNA reads TGTGCCAGCAGCTTTCGGGAGTCGGGCGAGCAGTACTTC. Its protein product is CASSFRESGEQYF. Looking up the rest from reference TRBV11-1 and TRBJ2-7 gives the full variable domain: EAEVAQSPRYKITEKSQAVAFWCDPISGHATLYWYRQILGQGPELLVQFQDESVVDDSQLPKDRFSAERLKGVDSTLKIQPAELGDSAMYLCASSFRESGEQYFGPGTRLTVT.